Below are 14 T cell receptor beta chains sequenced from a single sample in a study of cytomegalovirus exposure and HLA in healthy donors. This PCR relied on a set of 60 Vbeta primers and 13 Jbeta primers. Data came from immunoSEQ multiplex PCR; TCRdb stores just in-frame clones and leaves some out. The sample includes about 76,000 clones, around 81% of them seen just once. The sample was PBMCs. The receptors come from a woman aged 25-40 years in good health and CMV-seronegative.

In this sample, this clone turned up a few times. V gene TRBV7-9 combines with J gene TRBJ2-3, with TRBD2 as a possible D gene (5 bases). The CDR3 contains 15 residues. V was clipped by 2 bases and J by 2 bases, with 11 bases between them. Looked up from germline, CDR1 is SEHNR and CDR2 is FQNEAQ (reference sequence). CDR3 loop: CASSLTGEHTDTQYF. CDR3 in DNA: TGTGCCAGCAGCTTAACCGGGGAGCACACAGATACGCAGTATTTT.

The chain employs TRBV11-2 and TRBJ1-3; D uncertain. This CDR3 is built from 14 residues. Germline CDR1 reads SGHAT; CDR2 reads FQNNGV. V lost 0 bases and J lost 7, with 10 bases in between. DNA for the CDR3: TGTGCCAGCAGCTTAGATCCGTATCAGAACACCATATATTTT. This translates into CASSLDPYQNTIYF.

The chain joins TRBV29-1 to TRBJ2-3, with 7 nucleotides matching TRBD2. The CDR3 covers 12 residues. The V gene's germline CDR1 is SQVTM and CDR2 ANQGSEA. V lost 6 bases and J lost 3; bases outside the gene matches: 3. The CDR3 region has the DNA TGCAGCGTATCGCGGGAGACAGATACGCAGTATTTT. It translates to CSVSRETDTQYF.

The CDR3 bases are TGTGCCAGCAGCTTGGGGGGTGGCGGGTCCCTCTACGAGCAGTACTTC. As protein: CASSLGGGGSLYEQYF. This chain uses TRBV5-8 with TRBJ2-7; weak D call: TRBD2 (5 bases). The CDR3 loop spans 16 amino acids. Trimming left V 0 bases short and J 3 bases short, with 16 bases between. Germline CDR1 and CDR2: SGHTS and YDEGEE. Variable domain in full (rest from reference TRBV5-8 and TRBJ2-7): EAGVTQSPTHLIKTRGQQATLRCSPISGHTSVYWYQQALGLGLQFLLWYDEGEERNRGNFPPRFSGRQFPNYSSELNVNALELEDSALYLCASSLGGGGSLYEQYFGPGTRLTVT.

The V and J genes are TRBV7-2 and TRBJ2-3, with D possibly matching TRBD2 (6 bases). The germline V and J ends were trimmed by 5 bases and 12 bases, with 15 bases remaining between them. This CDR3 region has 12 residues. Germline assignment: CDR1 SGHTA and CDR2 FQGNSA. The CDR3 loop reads CASSPSGYIQYF. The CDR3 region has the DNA TGTGCCAGCAGCCCAAGCGGGTACATACAGTATTTT.

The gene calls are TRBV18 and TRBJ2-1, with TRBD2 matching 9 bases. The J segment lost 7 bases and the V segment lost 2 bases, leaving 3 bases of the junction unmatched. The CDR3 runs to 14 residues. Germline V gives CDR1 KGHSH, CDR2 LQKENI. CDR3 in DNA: TGTGCCAGCTCACCAGGGACTAGCCGGAATGAGCAGTTCTTC. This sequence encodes CASSPGTSRNEQFF.

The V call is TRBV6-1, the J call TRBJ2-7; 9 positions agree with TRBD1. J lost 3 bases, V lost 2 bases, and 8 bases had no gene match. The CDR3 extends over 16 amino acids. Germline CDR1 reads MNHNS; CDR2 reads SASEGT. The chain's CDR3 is CASSEWAGTGNYEQYF. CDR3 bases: TGTGCCAGCAGTGAATGGGCCGGGACAGGGAACTACGAGCAGTACTTC.

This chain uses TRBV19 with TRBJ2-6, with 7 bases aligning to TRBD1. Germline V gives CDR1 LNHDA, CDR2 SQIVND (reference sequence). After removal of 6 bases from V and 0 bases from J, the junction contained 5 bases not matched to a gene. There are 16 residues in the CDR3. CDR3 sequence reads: CASSAGGASGANVLTF. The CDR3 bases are TGTGCCAGTAGCGCAGGGGGTGCCTCTGGGGCCAACGTCCTGACTTTC.

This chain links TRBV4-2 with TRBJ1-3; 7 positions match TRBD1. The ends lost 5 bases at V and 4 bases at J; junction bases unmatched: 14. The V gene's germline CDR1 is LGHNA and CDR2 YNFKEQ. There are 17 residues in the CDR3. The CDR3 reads CASSNKRGGASGNTIYF. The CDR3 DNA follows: TGTGCCAGCAGCAACAAAAGAGGGGGCGCGTCGGGAAACACCATATATTTT.

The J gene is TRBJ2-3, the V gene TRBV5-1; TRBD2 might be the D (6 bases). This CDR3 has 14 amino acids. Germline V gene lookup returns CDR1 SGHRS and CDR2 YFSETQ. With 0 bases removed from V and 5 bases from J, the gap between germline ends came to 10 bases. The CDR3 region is CASSLGLALDTQYF. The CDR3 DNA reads TGCGCCAGCAGCTTGGGGCTAGCGCTAGATACGCAGTATTTT. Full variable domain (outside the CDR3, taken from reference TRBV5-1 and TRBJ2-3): KAGVTQTPRYLIKTRGQQVTLSCSPISGHRSVSWYQQTPGQGLQFLFEYFSETQRNKGNFPGRFSGRQFSNSRSEMNVSTLELGDSALYLCASSLGLALDTQYFGPGTRLTVL.

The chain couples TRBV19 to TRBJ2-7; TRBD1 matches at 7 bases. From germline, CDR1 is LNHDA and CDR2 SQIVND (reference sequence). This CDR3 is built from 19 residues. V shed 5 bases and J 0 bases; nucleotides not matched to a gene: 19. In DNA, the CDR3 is TGTGCCAGTAGTTCTTACTCTACGAACAGGGGAAGGAGCTCCTACGAGCAGTACTTC. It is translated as CASSSYSTNRGRSSYEQYF.

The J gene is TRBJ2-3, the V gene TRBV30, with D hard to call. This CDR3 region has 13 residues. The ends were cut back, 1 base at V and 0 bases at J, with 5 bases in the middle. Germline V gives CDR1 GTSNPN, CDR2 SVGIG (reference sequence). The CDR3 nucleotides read TGTGCCTGGAGTGATGGCAGCACAGATACGCAGTATTTT. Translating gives CAWSDGSTDTQYF.

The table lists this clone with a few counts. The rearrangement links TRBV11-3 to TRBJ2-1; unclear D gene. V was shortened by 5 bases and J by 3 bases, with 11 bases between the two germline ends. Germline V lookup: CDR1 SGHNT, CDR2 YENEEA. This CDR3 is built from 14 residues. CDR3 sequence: CASSSRDNYNEQFF. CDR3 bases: TGTGCCAGCAGCAGCAGAGACAACTACAATGAGCAGTTCTTC.

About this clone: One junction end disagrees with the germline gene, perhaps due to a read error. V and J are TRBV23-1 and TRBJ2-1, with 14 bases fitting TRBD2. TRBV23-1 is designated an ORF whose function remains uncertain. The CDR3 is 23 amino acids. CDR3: CASRQYRGCRGLAGEDSYNEQFF. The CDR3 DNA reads TGCGCCAGCAGGCAATACAGGGGGTGCCGGGGACTAGCGGGAGAAGACTCCTACAATGAGCAGTTCTTC.